The rows below give T cell receptor beta chains drawn from one sample of a study of shared clonotypes between healthy human individuals. Clones were sequenced by immunoSEQ multiplex PCR, and TCRdb holds only the in-frame ones, with some missing. Of 800,000 to 950,000 clones listed, 90% to 98% were seen once; the top ten hold approximately 0.2%. Sequenced sample: naive CD8+ T cells sorted from blood. These receptors were collected from a man aged 25-40 years in good health. Both conserved end residues are trimmed from each CDR3. Fields, in order: J gene, V gene, CDR3 protein.

>TRBJ2-1|TRBV10-3
AISESRSSFVEQF
>TRBJ2-1|TRBV14
ASSQDYSSSYNEQF
>TRBJ2-1|TRBV10-3
AISPGLAANNEQF
>TRBJ2-3|TRBV6-6
ASSPQSTDTQY
>TRBJ2-7|TRBV15
ATSFRTSGRDYEQY
>TRBJ2-2|TRBV11-3
ASSPRTGAGTGELF
>TRBJ2-1|TRBV19
ASKALAGGYNEQF
>TRBJ2-1|TRBV11-2
ASSSAHF
>TRBJ1-4|TRBV27
ASSPGTGTIKLF
>TRBJ1-2|TRBV29-1
SVVRGDGGGYT
>TRBJ2-2|TRBV9
ASSARTSGRRNTGELF
>TRBJ2-7|TRBV30
AWEGRSFYEQY
>TRBJ2-7|TRBV9
ASSVAGLDGYEQY
>TRBJ2-1|TRBV11-3
ASSLQGSYNEQF
>TRBJ2-2|TRBV10-2
ASSYRRDTGELF
>TRBJ2-1|TRBV27
ASSPMTGGFYNEQF
>TRBJ2-7|TRBV19
ASSPTFGGQY
>TRBJ2-7|TRBV5-1
ASSLAGQGYEQY
>TRBJ2-7|TRBV29-1
SVVTRSYEQY
>TRBJ2-1|TRBV29-1
SVGAGAGLGDEQF
>TRBJ1-2|TRBV5-5
ASSLVAGREGGYT
>TRBJ2-3|TRBV9
ASSASGADTQY
>TRBJ2-7|TRBV11-2
ASSLDRGFEYEQY
>TRBJ2-7|TRBV7-9
ASSLGPRPYEQY
>TRBJ2-7|TRBV5-1
ASSFEGGVAYEQY
>TRBJ2-1|TRBV18
ASSPPLLAGPTFSSYNEQF
>TRBJ2-7|TRBV7-9
ASSPHSYEQY
>TRBJ2-7|TRBV21-1
ASSKSTFKGTEQY
>TRBJ2-7|TRBV10-2
ASSDYRQEGYEQY
>TRBJ2-1|TRBV18
ASSPYLGGRIYNEQF
>TRBJ2-3|TRBV19
ASSTQAGGPDTQY
>TRBJ2-1|TRBV4-1
ASSQGQDRRVYEQF
>TRBJ2-5|TRBV27
ASQSSRDSFETQY
>TRBJ1-2|TRBV7-2
ASSLVPGPNYGYT
>TRBJ2-3|TRBV5-1
ASSLTNGGRVTDTQY
>TRBJ2-2|TRBV28
ASSFRDTWSYTGELF
>TRBJ2-7|TRBV7-8
ASSLELADSYEQY
>TRBJ2-7|TRBV5-1
ASSNERDSQYEQY
>TRBJ1-5|TRBV7-3
ASSLTDRTNQPQH
>TRBJ2-1|TRBV19
ASSIGDHYNEQF
>TRBJ2-1|TRBV7-9
ASSLETSGSMDEQF
>TRBJ2-3|TRBV15
ATSRGGLAGADTQY